These 22 T cell receptor beta chains originate from one sample sequenced in a study of blood T cell repertoires in COVID-19. Assay used: immunoSEQ multiplex PCR; TCRdb lists only in-frame clones, some missing. The sample yields 81,000 or so clones, around 85% seen once. Sequencing was performed on peripheral blood. The receptors were gathered from a man in his fifties with COVID-19, enrolled during active disease.

The chain has TRBV29-1 and TRBJ1-1; possibly TRBD1 for D (5 bases). The CDR3 has 11 amino acids. Germline CDR1 SQVTM, CDR2 ANQGSEA. V was clipped by 1 base and J by 11 bases, with 11 bases between them. The chain's CDR3 is CSVEGGGRAFF. CDR3 coding DNA: TGCAGCGTTGAAGGCGGGGGTCGGGCTTTCTTT.

The V and J genes are TRBV24-1 and TRBJ2-3; the D is unclear. CDR3 size: 12 residues. The V gene lost 3 bases and the J gene lost 5 bases, with 5 bases spanning the gap. Germline-derived CDR1 and CDR2 are KGHDR and SFDVKD. CDR3 loop: CATSDRGDTQYF. DNA for the CDR3: TGTGCCACCAGTGATCGAGGAGATACGCAGTATTTT.

The V gene is TRBV19, the J gene TRBJ2-2; possibly TRBD2 for D (6 bases). Trimming took 0 bases from V and 5 from J, leaving 16 bases between them. The CDR3 has 17 amino acids. CDR1 is LNHDA, CDR2 SQIVND, per germline (reference sequence). CDR3 sequence reads: CASSIDLGGTWTGELFF. As DNA, the CDR3 is TGTGCCAGTAGTATAGATTTAGGAGGGACGTGGACCGGGGAGCTGTTTTTT.

The chain couples TRBV28 to TRBJ2-5; D may be TRBD2 (5 bases). CDR3 length: 14 amino acids. V was trimmed by 6 bases and J by 5 bases, leaving 16 bases between them. CDR1 is MDHEN, CDR2 SYDVKM, per germline. The CDR3 spells CASSNLGPGETQYF. CDR3 DNA sequence: TGTGCCAGCAGCAACCTTGGCCCGGGGGAGACCCAGTACTTC.

The V gene is TRBV19, the J gene TRBJ2-1, with 9 positions matching TRBD1. CDR1 LNHDA and CDR2 SQIVND come from the germline V gene (reference sequence). J gave up 7 bases and V 10 bases, and 5 bases lay outside the gene matches. This CDR3 has 12 residues. In DNA, the CDR3 is TGTGCCACCGGGACAGGGAGGAATGAGCAGTTCTTC. Translated, it gives CATGTGRNEQFF.

A single count supports this clone. The chain uses TRBV9 and TRBJ1-5; D is unclear. The CDR3 is 14 amino acids. Germline lookup yields CDR1 SGDLS and CDR2 YYNGEE. Trimming took off 4 bases at V and 0 bases at J, with 8 bases between the two ends. The CDR3 nucleotides read TGTGCCAGCAGCCTGGGCGATAGCAATCAGCCCCAGCATTTT. It specifies CASSLGDSNQPQHF.

V and J are TRBV30 and TRBJ2-5; 8 bases agree with TRBD1. This CDR3 comprises 16 residues. The trim removed 2 bases at V and 4 bases at J, leaving 12 bases unmatched. The germline V gene encodes CDR1 GTSNPN and CDR2 SVGIG (reference sequence). The chain's CDR3 is CAWSYGIQDRGETQYF. In nucleotides, the CDR3 is TGTGCCTGGAGTTATGGTATTCAAGACAGGGGAGAGACCCAGTACTTC.

J is TRBJ2-1 and V is TRBV5-1, with no clear D. CDR3 length: 14 amino acids. V shed 0 bases and J shed 6 bases, with 10 bases lying between them. CDR1 is SGHRS and CDR2 is YFSETQ in the germline V gene. The CDR3 DNA is TGCGCCAGCAGCTTGGGCGTACCGGGCAATGAGCAGTTCTTC. Amino acids: CASSLGVPGNEQFF.

The gene calls are TRBV7-3 and TRBJ2-1; a possible D gene is TRBD2 (6 bases). Per germline, CDR1 SGHTA and CDR2 FQGTGA. The CDR3 spans 15 residues. The ends were cut back, 0 bases at V and 4 bases at J, with 10 bases in the middle. The CDR3 is CASSLTAGWYNEQFF. The CDR3 nucleotides are TGTGCCAGCAGCTTAACCGCGGGATGGTACAATGAGCAGTTCTTC.

The gene calls are TRBV2 and TRBJ1-1; a weak D match, TRBD1 (5 bases). V was trimmed by 3 bases and J by 3 bases, leaving 11 bases between them. Germline V CDR1 and CDR2: SNHLY, FYNNEI. CDR3 length equals 14 residues. The CDR3 is CASSEGGMDTEAFF. For the CDR3, the DNA is TGTGCCAGCAGTGAGGGGGGAATGGACACTGAAGCTTTCTTT.

The chain has TRBV30 and TRBJ1-2; a possible D gene is TRBD1 (5 bases). The V end lost 4 bases, the J end lost 4 bases, and 10 bases lay between the germline ends. Germline values: CDR1 GTSNPN, CDR2 SVGIG (reference sequence). This CDR3 comprises 12 residues. CDR3 coding DNA: TGTGCCTGGAACCAGGGTTCCTATGGCTACACCTTC. Residues: CAWNQGSYGYTF.

The rearrangement links TRBV6-1 to TRBJ2-5; D possibly corresponds to TRBD2 (6 bases). CDR3 length equals 14 residues. In germline, CDR1 is MNHNS, CDR2 SASEGT. V was cut by 1 base and J by 4 bases, with 10 bases left in between. Here the CDR3 reads CASSEGDSVETQYF. In nucleotides, the CDR3 is TGTGCCAGCAGTGAAGGGGACTCCGTAGAGACCCAGTACTTC.

The chain combines TRBV28 with TRBJ1-2, with D unresolved. Trimming removed 5 bases at V and 0 bases at J, with 7 bases between. Looked up from germline, CDR1 is MDHEN and CDR2 is SYDVKM. The CDR3 runs 13 residues. CDR3 DNA: TGTGCCAGCAGTGTTCCAGCTAACTATGGCTACACCTTC. It specifies CASSVPANYGYTF.

The chain couples TRBV5-1 to TRBJ2-3; 7 bases line up with TRBD1. V lost 4 bases to trimming and J lost 3 bases; unmatched junction nucleotides: 5. CDR3 size: 14 residues. From germline, CDR1 is SGHRS and CDR2 YFSETQ. The CDR3 protein is CASSRDRVTDTQYF. Written as DNA, the CDR3 is TGCGCCAGCAGCAGAGACAGGGTTACAGATACGCAGTATTTT.

The chain links TRBV2 to TRBJ2-7; 10 bases align to TRBD2. Germline V lookup: CDR1 SNHLY, CDR2 FYNNEI. V shed 10 bases and J 6 bases; nucleotides not matched to a gene: 12. This CDR3 has 14 residues. CDR3: CAIQRLAGAPEQYF. As DNA, the CDR3 is TGTGCCATACAGAGGCTAGCGGGAGCCCCCGAGCAGTACTTC.

The CDR3 coding sequence is TGCGCCAGCAGCCCTCGGGGGGCGCGGTACACTGAAGCTTTCTTT. Amino acid sequence: CASSPRGARYTEAFF. This chain connects TRBV4-1 to TRBJ1-1; D perhaps matches TRBD1 (6 bases). The CDR3 extends over 15 amino acids. Germline V gene lookup returns CDR1 MGHRA and CDR2 YSYEKL. V lost 4 bases to trimming and J lost 3 bases, with 15 bases between them.

The V and J genes are TRBV29-1 and TRBJ2-1, with D tentatively TRBD2 (5 bases). CDR3 length equals 12 residues. The germline V gene has CDR1 SQVTM and CDR2 ANQGSEA. The ends were cut back, 6 bases at V and 4 bases at J, with 10 bases in the middle. In DNA form, the CDR3 reads TGCAGCGTGGGAGACTTTTACAATGAGCAGTTCTTC. This sequence encodes CSVGDFYNEQFF.

This sequence joins TRBV5-1 and TRBJ2-7; TRBD2 might be the D (5 bases). The germline gives CDR1 SGHRS, CDR2 YFSETQ. V lost 2 bases and J 4 bases, leaving 13 bases between the germline ends. The CDR3 contains 14 residues. The CDR3 loop is CASSFTVEDYEQYF. CDR3 DNA sequence: TGCGCCAGCAGCTTTACGGTGGAGGATTACGAGCAGTACTTC.

Concerning this clone: Distinct nucleotide sequences in the sample also encode this CDR3. V gene TRBV12-3 or TRBV12-4 combines with J gene TRBJ2-7; no clear D. This CDR3 comprises 13 residues. Trimming stripped 1 base from V and 2 bases from J, with 6 bases between. CDR3 loop: CASSLGQTYEQYF. The CDR3, as DNA: TGTGCCAGCAGTTTAGGGCAAACCTACGAGCAGTACTTC.

The rearrangement joins TRBV9 to TRBJ1-2; D is perhaps TRBD1 (5 bases). Germline CDR1 is SGDLS and CDR2 is YYNGEE. V lost 0 bases and J 5 bases, leaving 11 bases between the germline ends. The CDR3 contains 14 residues. The DNA for the CDR3 is TGTGCCAGCAGCGTAGCTGGGGGACTGTATGGCTACACCTTC. Its translation: CASSVAGGLYGYTF. Using reference TRBV9 and TRBJ1-2 for the parts outside the CDR3, the full variable domain is DSGVTQTPKHLITATGQRVTLRCSPRSGDLSVYWYQQSLDQGLQFLIQYYNGEERAKGNILERFSAQQFPDLHSELNLSSLELGDSALYFCASSVAGGLYGYTFGSGTRLTVV.

The chain is built from TRBV11-2 and TRBJ1-4; tentatively, D is TRBD1 (6 bases). Germline CDR1 is SGHAT and CDR2 is FQNNGV. The CDR3 is made up of 16 amino acids. V was pared by 5 bases and J by 6 bases, with 19 bases between. CDR3 region: CASSENREFRYEKLFF. The CDR3 nucleotides read TGTGCCAGCAGCGAGAACAGGGAGTTCCGATATGAAAAACTGTTTTTT. Together with reference TRBV11-2 and TRBJ1-4, the CDR3 gives the full variable domain: EAGVAQSPRYKIIEKRQSVAFWCNPISGHATLYWYQQILGQGPKLLIQFQNNGVVDDSQLPKDRFSAERLKGVDSTLKIQPAKLEDSAVYLCASSENREFRYEKLFFGSGTQLSVL.

The sample holds a few counts of this clone. The chain joins TRBV19 to TRBJ1-1, with 7 bases fitting TRBD1. The CDR3 sequence is 13 residues long. V trimming: 5 bases; J trimming: 8 bases; junction bases outside the gene matches: 8. Germline V gene data show CDR1 as LNHDA and CDR2 as SQIVND (reference sequence). CDR3: CASSVGDSAEAFF. As DNA, the CDR3 is TGTGCCAGTAGTGTGGGGGACAGCGCCGAAGCTTTCTTT.